One and the same sample provided the 17 T cell receptor beta chains below, sequenced in a study of blood T cell repertoires in COVID-19. Sequenced by immunoSEQ multiplex PCR; TCRdb stores in-frame clones only, minus some. Found here are tens of thousands of clones, around 80% of them singletons; the top ten hold 25% to 30%. The sequenced sample consisted of peripheral blood. The source is an elderly woman with active or convalescent COVID-19.

This clone was recorded once. CDR3 in amino acids: CASSLGAGELFF. The CDR3 DNA reads as TGCGCCAGCAGCTTGGGAGCCGGGGAGCTGTTTTTT. J is TRBJ2-2 and V is TRBV5-1; D is uncertain. The CDR3 runs to 12 residues. The ends were cut back, 0 bases at V and 6 bases at J, with 3 bases in the middle. Germline V CDR1 and CDR2: SGHRS, YFSETQ.

This clone was observed a few times. CDR3 coding DNA: TGTGCCAGCAGCTTAGGGGGCGTGTCCTACGAGCAGTACTTC. This gives the protein CASSLGGVSYEQYF. The chain combines TRBV5-6 with TRBJ2-7, with 7 bases matching TRBD1. The CDR3 has 14 amino acids. CDR1 SGHDT and CDR2 YYEEEE come from the germline V gene. The junction had 3 bases not matched to a gene; V was cut back by 2 bases and J by 1 base. The full variable domain, its missing parts supplied by reference TRBV5-6 and TRBJ2-7, is DAGVTQSPTHLIKTRGQQVTLRCSPKSGHDTVSWYQQALGQGPQFIFQYYEEEERQRGNFPDRFSGHQFPNYSSELNVNALLLGDSALYLCASSLGGVSYEQYFGPGTRLTVT.

This sequence joins TRBV5-1 and TRBJ2-7, with 7 nucleotides matching TRBD1. There are 13 residues in the CDR3. Germline trimming cut 7 bases from V and 0 bases from J; bases unmatched to any gene: 4. The germline CDR1 and CDR2 sequences are SGHRS and YFSETQ. The CDR3 nucleotides read TGCGCCAGCCAGACAGGGAACTCCTACGAGCAGTACTTC. Residues: CASQTGNSYEQYF.

Written as DNA, the CDR3 is TGTGCCAGCAGCCTCGGGTCGGAGGGGGCCGGCTACACCTTC. Its translation: CASSLGSEGAGYTF. The rearrangement links TRBV28 to TRBJ1-2; 7 bases align to TRBD1. J lost 8 bases, V lost 6 bases, and 12 bases had no gene match. The CDR3 is 14 residues long. Germline loops: CDR1 MDHEN, CDR2 SYDVKM.

The chain couples TRBV3-1 (or the pseudogene TRBV3-2) to TRBJ1-1; 7 bases are a match to TRBD1. With V trimmed by 1 base and J by 5 bases, 4 bases remained unmatched. Germline values: CDR1 LGHDT, CDR2 YNNKEL (reference sequence). This CDR3 is built from 14 residues. CDR3 nucleotide sequence: TGTGCCAGCAGCCAAGCCCAGGGGGGTACTGAAGCTTTCTTT. This encodes CASSQAQGGTEAFF.

This chain connects TRBV3-1 (or the pseudogene TRBV3-2) to TRBJ2-2, with 8 bases matching TRBD1. The CDR3 has 17 amino acids. The trim removed 4 bases at V and 0 bases at J, leaving 7 bases unmatched. Germline CDR1 reads LGHDT; CDR2 reads YNNKEL (reference sequence). The CDR3 nucleotides are TGTGCCAGCAGCCCTCCCCGGACAGGGCCGAACACCGGGGAGCTGTTTTTT. This codes for CASSPPRTGPNTGELFF.

This clone occurred many times. CDR3 sequence (DNA): TGTGCCTGGAGCCCACAGGGGCAAGTGGGAGATACGCAGTATTTT. Protein: CAWSPQGQVGDTQYF. This chain connects TRBV30 to TRBJ2-3; the match to TRBD1 covers 7 bases. The CDR3 contains 15 residues. V trimming: 3 bases; J trimming: 5 bases; junction bases outside the gene matches: 11. CDR1 and CDR2 from the germline V gene are GTSNPN and SVGIG (reference sequence). Full variable domain (remainder filled in from reference TRBV30 and TRBJ2-3): SQTIHQWPATLVQPVGSPLSLECTVEGTSNPNLYWYRQAAGRGLQLLFYSVGIGQISSEVPQNLSASRPQDRQFILSSKKLLLSDSGFYLCAWSPQGQVGDTQYFGPGTRLTVL.

The chain uses TRBV7-4 and TRBJ2-7; D is perhaps TRBD2 (5 bases). The V end was cut by 4 bases, the J end by 5 bases, with 18 bases between. Germline V gives CDR1 SGHVT, CDR2 SQSDAQ. CDR3 length equals 15 residues. CDR3 protein: CASSWTRLGRDEQYF. The CDR3 DNA reads TGTGCCAGCAGCTGGACCCGATTAGGGAGAGACGAGCAGTACTTC.

The V call is TRBV28, the J call TRBJ1-2; TRBD1 aligns across 9 bases. Trimming cost V 6 bases and J 5 bases; bases outside gene matches: 7. The V gene's germline CDR1 is MDHEN and CDR2 SYDVKM. The CDR3 loop spans 14 amino acids. This chain's CDR3 is CASSRGQGWYGYTF. DNA for the CDR3: TGTGCCAGCAGCCGGGGACAGGGTTGGTATGGCTACACCTTC.

Concerning this clone itself: Additional DNA sequences in this sample encode the identical CDR3. The V gene is TRBV7-2, the J gene TRBJ2-2, with D hard to call. Germline V CDR1 and CDR2: SGHTA, FQGNSA. This CDR3 comprises 12 residues. V was shortened by 4 bases and J by 3 bases, with 3 bases between the two germline ends. The CDR3 spells CASSSYTGELFF. CDR3 coding DNA: TGTGCCAGCAGCTCATACACCGGGGAGCTGTTTTTT.

J is TRBJ2-2 and V is TRBV2; TRBD2 is a possible D gene (6 bases). Germline V gene sequence: CDR1 SNHLY, CDR2 FYNNEI. Deletions cut 4 bases from V and 3 bases from J, with 9 bases between. The CDR3 runs 14 residues. The CDR3 is CASSVLADTGELFF. The CDR3 DNA reads TGTGCCAGCAGTGTCTTAGCGGACACCGGGGAGCTGTTTTTT.

The chain joins TRBV30 to TRBJ1-2; 9 nucleotides agree with TRBD1. The CDR3 contains 15 residues. Germline assignment: CDR1 GTSNPN and CDR2 SVGIG (reference sequence). The V segment lost 3 bases and the J segment 4 bases; nucleotides outside the gene matches: 9. This chain's CDR3 is CAWSAGTGRLYGYTF. The CDR3 DNA reads TGTGCCTGGAGCGCCGGGACAGGGAGGCTCTATGGCTACACCTTC.

This clone was detected a few times. The V and J genes are TRBV2 and TRBJ2-2, with 10 bases fitting TRBD2. The V gene end was trimmed by 6 bases and the J gene end by 6 bases; junction bases not matched to a gene: 10. The CDR3 is 16 residues long. CDR1 SNHLY and CDR2 FYNNEI come from the germline V gene. DNA for the CDR3: TGTGCCAGCAGCCCTAGGACTAGCGGCACGTCCGGGGAGCTGTTTTTT. It translates to CASSPRTSGTSGELFF.

The chain joins TRBV25-1 to TRBJ1-1, with D possibly TRBD1 on 5 matching bases. This CDR3 comprises 13 residues. Germline V lookup: CDR1 MGHDK, CDR2 SYGVNS. CDR3 region: CATRGYWNTEAFF. CDR3 sequence (DNA): TGTGCGACACGGGGGTACTGGAACACTGAAGCTTTCTTT.

The chain carries TRBV6-1 and TRBJ2-2; no clear D gene. Germline CDR1 reads MNHNS; CDR2 reads SASEGT. V dropped 5 bases and J dropped 4 bases, with 5 bases sitting between them. The CDR3 consists of 12 residues. In nucleotides, the CDR3 is TGTGCCAGCAGTTATCCCACCGGGGAGCTGTTTTTT. Protein product: CASSYPTGELFF.

To note about this clone: The junction differs from germline at one of its ends, possibly a read error. The chain joins TRBV7-9 to TRBJ2-7; D might be TRBD2 (7 bases). Germline V CDR1 and CDR2: SEHNR, FQNEAQ (reference sequence). The CDR3 is 16 residues long. The CDR3 DNA reads TGTGCCAGCAGCTTAGCGACAGATTCGAGGGGGGGAAATCTTCACTTC. Translating it yields CASSLATDSRGGNLHF. The full variable domain, its missing parts supplied by reference TRBV7-9 and TRBJ2-7, is DTGVSQNPRHKITKRGQNVTFRCDPISEHNRLYWYRQTLGQGPEFLTYFQNEAQLEKSRLLSDRFSAERPKGSFSTLEIQRTEQGDSAMYLCASSLATDSRGGNLHFGPGTRLTVT.

The rearrangement joins TRBV7-2 to TRBJ1-1, with D possibly TRBD1 on 6 matching bases. Germline loops: CDR1 SGHTA, CDR2 FQGNSA. V was cut by 5 bases and J by 1 base, with 11 bases left in between. There are 14 residues in the CDR3. The CDR3 DNA is TGTGCCAGCAGCACCCCGGGACAGAACACTGAAGCTTTCTTT. Encoded protein: CASSTPGQNTEAFF.